This entry describes one T cell receptor beta chain. The antigen this receptor binds is unknown. No much larger clone is present one base from it, and per-base qualities are unavailable. The sample comes from a study of cytomegalovirus exposure and HLA in healthy donors (dated by TCRdb to about 2017). The study in broad terms: The roughly 670 repertoires of the first cohort and the 110 or so validation repertoires were produced on the same platform, according to a later analysis. The study aimed to test whether cataloging public T cell receptors could reveal signatures of past pathogen exposure. To predict cytomegalovirus infection status, the study brought together high-throughput TCR immunosequencing, statistical association of individual TCRs with disease status, and machine learning. In addition to the first cohort of several hundred subjects, a separate validation cohort of 100 to 150 different subjects was used. The research as a whole found: The authors suggested that the approach could potentially be generalized to other disease states and immunological phenotypes. In a later analysis, TCRs clustered in the first cohort were found to also tend to co-occur in the approximately 120 validation repertoires, with 85% to 95% of cluster scores above 0. In vitro tests confirmed that a few of the cytomegalovirus-associated TCR beta chains recognize cytomegalovirus antigens. Cytomegalovirus status was reported to be diagnosed by the classifier with high specificity and sensitivity in both the original and validation cohorts. Most TCR sequences were observed very rarely across donors, whereas some public TCRs were present in many individuals. All 120 repertoires were used to score co-occurrence in the validation cohort in a later analysis, because that analysis had no HLA typing for the cohort. The study listed 150 to 200 TCR beta chains as associated with cytomegalovirus.

Libraries were made using the immunoSEQ multiplex PCR assay. The original methods were these. A statistical classification framework was developed to diagnose cytomegalovirus status using the catalog of TCR beta chain sequences. TCRdb stores this immuneACCESS table with in-frame sequences only. Part of the clones is absent; in the studies checked, under half of the shortfall reflects unresolved V genes, and no reason is known for the rest. That table gives V, J and clone size, and the DNA gave D and trimming. The sample table lists about 95,000 clones, 75% to 90% of them with a count of one. The top ten hold 20% to 25% of the sample. Donors formed part of the validation cohort, which comprised over a hundred subjects and was distinct from the first cohort of under 850 subjects. V has 10 bases trimmed and J has 1 base trimmed; junction bases matching no gene number 10. The germline V gene supplies CDR1 MRHNA and CDR2 SNTAGT. Taken from cysteine to valine, the CDR3 has 14 residues. Only the CDR3 portion is preserved as DNA: 42 bases, with reading frame beginning at the first base.

The TCR originated in a man between 18 and 29 years old in good health and CMV-seropositive. This chain joins TRBV6-4 to TRBJ2-7, and TRBD1 aligns with 7 junction nucleotides. Specimen: PBMCs. The bases are TGTGCCAACAAAGGGACAGCTGAATCCTACGAGCAGTACGTC. This yields the protein CANKGTAESYEQYV.